The rows below give T cell receptor beta chains drawn from one sample of a study of blood T cell repertoires in COVID-19. Assay: immunoSEQ multiplex PCR; the TCRdb copy retains only in-frame clones and omits some. The sample contains under 350,000 clones, about 89% of which appear only once. Specimen: peripheral blood. These receptors came from a middle-aged man with acute or convalescent COVID-19. Each CDR3 is given with its conserved first and last residue. D genes are given only for firm matches. Expanded clones get a size class; other rows say once, few or many, or leave the size out.

CDR3 protein | CDR3 DNA | clone size | J gene | V gene | D gene
CASSESSARGYGYTF | TGTGCCAGCAGTGAGTCCTCTGCTAGGGGCTATGGCTACACCTTC | NA | TRBJ1-2 | TRBV2 | NA
CASSQRQITDTQYF | TGTGCCAGCAGTCAAAGACAGATCACAGATACGCAGTATTTT | NA | TRBJ2-3 | TRBV14 | NA
CASSSGQGGNGYTF | TGCGCCAGCAGCTCGGGACAGGGGGGAAATGGCTACACCTTC | NA | TRBJ1-2 | TRBV5-1 | TRBD1
CASSIGGYDTQYF | TGTGCCAGCAGTATAGGGGGCTACGATACGCAGTATTTT | once | TRBJ2-3 | TRBV2 | TRBD1
CASSVGTGGLNTEAFF | TGTGCCAGCAGCGTGGGGACAGGGGGCCTGAACACTGAAGCTTTCTTT | once | TRBJ1-1 | TRBV9 | TRBD1
CASSRDRGSETQYF | TGTGCCAGCAGTCGGGACAGGGGAAGCGAGACCCAGTACTTC | NA | TRBJ2-5 | TRBV2 | TRBD1
CASNPVGGSGTDTQYF | TGCGCCAGCAACCCCGTCGGGGGGTCTGGCACAGATACGCAGTATTTT | NA | TRBJ2-3 | TRBV5-1 | TRBD2
CASSLADRTLENIQYF | TGCGCCAGCAGCTTAGCGGATCGAACCCTAGAAAACATTCAGTACTTC | NA | TRBJ2-4 | TRBV5-1 | NA
CASSLAFRPGSSYEQYF | TGTGCCAGCAGCTTAGCGTTCAGGCCCGGCTCATCCTACGAGCAGTACTTC | NA | TRBJ2-7 | TRBV7-9 | NA
CASSAWDRGPTQYF | TGTGCCAGCAGTGCTTGGGACAGGGGACCGACCCAGTACTTC | NA | TRBJ2-5 | TRBV2 | TRBD1
CAWSVRAGDYGYTF | TGTGCCTGGAGTGTACGGGCAGGGGACTATGGCTACACCTTC | once | TRBJ1-2 | TRBV30 | NA
CASSFRNTGELFF | TGTGCCAGCAGTTTCAGGAACACCGGGGAGCTGTTTTTT | NA | TRBJ2-2 | TRBV12-3/TRBV12-4 | NA
CASTPGLGSEKLFF | TGTGCCAGTACTCCGGGACTGGGGAGTGAAAAACTGTTTTTT | NA | TRBJ1-4 | TRBV19 | NA
CATSTATGSTEAFF | TGTGCCACCAGCACAGCAACAGGGAGCACTGAAGCTTTCTTT | NA | TRBJ1-1 | TRBV15 | NA
CATSESRDTGELFF | TGTGCCACCAGTGAATCAAGAGACACCGGGGAGCTGTTTTTT | NA | TRBJ2-2 | TRBV24-1 | NA
CASSPRGSSYEQYF | TGTGCCAGCAGCCCCCGGGGGTCATCCTACGAGCAGTACTTC | NA | TRBJ2-7 | TRBV7-6 | NA
CASSPGGNWGEQYF | TGTGCCAGCTCACCAGGCGGGAATTGGGGCGAGCAGTACTTC | NA | TRBJ2-7 | TRBV18 | NA
CASSRPTGTGPYEQYF | TGTGCCAGCAGCCGACCTACTGGGACAGGGCCCTACGAGCAGTACTTC | NA | TRBJ2-7 | TRBV14 | TRBD1
CASSLAQGARGYTF | TGCGCCAGCAGCTTGGCACAGGGGGCGCGAGGCTACACCTTC | once | TRBJ1-2 | TRBV5-1 | TRBD1
CASSDPGGDREAFF | TGTGCCAGCAGCGACCCAGGCGGGGATCGTGAAGCTTTCTTT | NA | TRBJ1-1 | TRBV9 | NA
CASSEASVYGYTF | TGTGCCAGCAGTGAAGCTTCCGTCTATGGCTACACCTTC | NA | TRBJ1-2 | TRBV6-1 | NA
CASTPGHSGNTIYF | TGTGCCAGTACTCCGGGACATTCTGGAAACACCATATATTTT | NA | TRBJ1-3 | TRBV19 | NA
CASSLRQGDSPLHF | TGTGCCAGCAGCTTGAGGCAGGGCGATTCACCCCTCCACTTT | NA | TRBJ1-6 | TRBV5-5 | NA
CASSQTGEKLFF | TGTGCCAGCAGCCAGACCGGGGAAAAACTGTTTTTT | NA | TRBJ1-4 | TRBV3-1/TRBV3-2 | NA
CASSPSRGGALNEQFF | TGTGCCAGCAGCCCTTCTCGCGGCGGGGCATTAAATGAGCAGTTCTTC | NA | TRBJ2-1 | TRBV3-1/TRBV3-2 | NA
CASSHGTSYEQYF | TGTGCCAGCAGCCATGGGACTTCCTACGAGCAGTACTTC | NA | TRBJ2-7 | TRBV7-9 | NA
CASSLAGIPYGYTF | TGTGCCAGCAGCTTGGCAGGGATTCCCTATGGCTACACCTTC | few | TRBJ1-2 | TRBV7-2 | NA